Below are 21 T cell receptor beta chains sequenced from a single sample in a study of T cells after somatic rescue of genetic block. Data came from immunoSEQ multiplex PCR; TCRdb stores just in-frame clones and leaves some out. The sample carries about 68,000 clones, roughly 92% recorded once. The material sequenced was peripheral blood mononuclear cells (PBMCs). The receptor source for this set is a man in his forties.

The V and J genes are TRBV12-2 and TRBJ2-5; TRBD1, the D gene given by the table, was not confirmed from the DNA. TRBV12-2 is recorded as a pseudogene. The CDR3 has 18 amino acids. This CDR3 reads CASRLARVERTSQETQYF. The CDR3 DNA reads as TGTGCAAGTCGCTTAGCACGTGTCGAAAGAACCAGCCAAGAGACCCAGTACTTC.

The genes are TRBV4-2 and TRBJ1-2; D not resolved. The ends were cut back, 0 bases at V and 5 bases at J, with 16 bases in the middle. The CDR3 contains 16 residues. The germline V gene has CDR1 LGHNA and CDR2 YNFKEQ. The DNA for the CDR3 is TGTGCCAGCAGCCAAGATCATAGCGGGAGACCGTATGGCTACACCTTC. Translated: CASSQDHSGRPYGYTF.

The V gene is TRBV12-5, the J gene TRBJ2-7; TRBD2 might be the D (7 bases). Germline CDR1 reads LGHNT; CDR2 reads FRNRAP. This CDR3 spans 13 amino acids. Trimming pared 4 bases from V and 5 bases from J, leaving 12 bases between. For the CDR3, the DNA is TGTGCTAGTGGTTCCCCGGGGGGCCACGAGCAGTACTTC. Its protein product is CASGSPGGHEQYF. Together with reference TRBV12-5 and TRBJ2-7, the CDR3 gives the full variable domain: DARVTQTPRHKVTEMGQEVTMRCQPILGHNTVFWYRQTMMQGLELLAYFRNRAPLDDSGMPKDRFSAEMPDATLATLKIQPSEPRDSAVYFCASGSPGGHEQYFGPGTRLTVT.

This CDR3 is CASSRTGQPQHF. The CDR3, as DNA: TGTGCCAGCAGCAGGACGGGCCAGCCCCAGCATTTT. The chain joins TRBV6-5 to TRBJ1-5; D unclear. This CDR3 is 12 amino acids long. V was pared by 6 bases and J by 7 bases, with 10 bases between. Per the germline V gene, CDR1 is MNHEY and CDR2 is SVGAGI.

The chain has TRBV7-2 and TRBJ2-5; 11 bases map to TRBD2. The CDR3 loop spans 15 amino acids. Looked up from germline, CDR1 is SGHTA and CDR2 is FQGNSA. V lost 6 bases and J lost 5; bases outside the gene matches: 8. The CDR3 sequence is CASSIRLAGRETQYF. DNA for the CDR3: TGTGCCAGCAGTATCCGACTAGCGGGGAGGGAGACCCAGTACTTC.

The chain is built from TRBV11-2 and TRBJ1-2, with 7 bases lining up with TRBD1. The germline CDR1 and CDR2 sequences are SGHAT and FQNNGV. The trim removed 5 bases at V and 4 bases at J, leaving 7 bases unmatched. This CDR3 has 14 amino acids. The CDR3 is CASSRGAGGYGYTF. The CDR3 DNA is TGTGCCAGCAGCCGCGGGGCAGGGGGCTATGGCTACACCTTC.

CDR3 in amino acids: CSARDRGTHEQYF. CDR3 sequence (DNA): TGCAGCGCTCGGGACAGGGGGACCCACGAGCAGTACTTC. The chain is built from TRBV29-1 and TRBJ2-7; TRBD1 agrees at 11 bases. The germline V gene encodes CDR1 SQVTM and CDR2 ANQGSEA. The CDR3 totals 13 residues. The V segment lost 7 bases and the J segment 5 bases; nucleotides outside the gene matches: 7.

The chain is built from TRBV21-1 and TRBJ2-7; TRBD1 is the table's D call, not checked against the DNA. TRBV21-1 is flagged as a pseudogene. CDR3 length equals 13 residues. The CDR3 coding sequence is TGTGCCAGCAGCATTCAGGGGGTAAACGAGCAGTACTTC. Residues: CASSIQGVNEQYF.

This clone was found once. The V call is TRBV6-5, the J call TRBJ1-2; TRBD1 might be the D (6 bases). Trimming pared 8 bases from V and 4 bases from J, leaving 11 bases between. CDR1 is MNHEY, CDR2 SVGAGI, per germline. CDR3 length: 12 residues. The CDR3 spells CASARGGYGYTF. CDR3 sequence (DNA): TGTGCCAGCGCCCGAGGGGGCTATGGCTACACCTTC.

This chain connects TRBV7-9 to TRBJ2-7, with D tentatively TRBD1 (5 bases). This CDR3 contains 12 residues. In germline, CDR1 is SEHNR, CDR2 FQNEAQ (reference sequence). Trimming shortened V by 5 bases and J by 4 bases, and 9 bases separated the two germline ends. In nucleotides, the CDR3 is TGTGCCAGCAGCCCGGACAATTACGAGCAGTACTTC. Translation gives CASSPDNYEQYF.

The chain recombines TRBV7-6 with TRBJ2-5; D could derive from TRBD1 or TRBD2 (5 bases each). Germline values: CDR1 SGHVS, CDR2 FNYEAQ. CDR3 size: 13 residues. Trimming stripped 5 bases from V and 9 bases from J, with 16 bases between. The CDR3 loop reads CASSGGQGGSQYF. In DNA, the CDR3 is TGTGCCAGCAGCGGTGGGCAGGGCGGGTCCCAGTACTTC.

The chain has TRBV6-1 and TRBJ2-4, with 10 positions matching TRBD2. With 7 bases clipped from V and 1 base from J, the junction kept 4 bases outside the gene matches. The CDR3 is made up of 15 amino acids. Germline CDR1 is MNHNS and CDR2 is SASEGT. This CDR3 reads CASITSGIAKNIQYF. Here the CDR3 DNA reads TGTGCCAGCATAACTAGCGGGATTGCCAAAAACATTCAGTACTTC.

The CDR3 DNA is TGTGCCAGCTCACTGGACAGAAACACTGAAGCTTTCTTT. This codes for CASSLDRNTEAFF. The chain carries TRBV18 and TRBJ1-1, with D possibly TRBD1 on 6 matching bases. The ends were cut back, 4 bases at V and 2 bases at J, with 8 bases in the middle. There are 13 residues in the CDR3. Per the germline V gene, CDR1 is KGHSH and CDR2 is LQKENI.

The chain links TRBV5-1 to TRBJ1-5, with unresolved D. Per the germline V gene, CDR1 is SGHRS and CDR2 is YFSETQ. V was cut by 0 bases and J by 5 bases, with 9 bases left in between. The CDR3 loop spans 14 amino acids. CDR3 sequence (DNA): TGCGCCAGCAGCTTGGGGATGAGGGATCAGCCCCAGCATTTT. Protein sequence: CASSLGMRDQPQHF.

Here the CDR3 reads CAWRMSGWYF. The DNA of the CDR3 is TGTGCCTGGAGAATGTCAGGGTGGTACTTC. The V call is TRBV30, the J call TRBJ2-7; perhaps TRBD1 as D (5 bases). CDR1 GTSNPN and CDR2 SVGIG come from the germline V gene (reference sequence). The CDR3 consists of 10 residues. V was pared by 3 bases and J by 12 bases, with 12 bases between.

The chain has TRBV19 and TRBJ2-3; TRBD1 matches 11 bases. The CDR3 contains 14 residues. The trim removed 8 bases at V and 5 bases at J, leaving 6 bases unmatched. Looked up from germline, CDR1 is LNHDA and CDR2 is SQIVND (reference sequence). CDR3 DNA sequence: TGTGCCAGTGCAGGGACAGGGGGGATAGATACGCAGTATTTT. Residues: CASAGTGGIDTQYF.

The chain is built from TRBV19 and TRBJ2-2; D is perhaps TRBD2 (7 bases). This CDR3 has 15 amino acids. V lost 3 bases to trimming and J lost 4 bases, with 12 bases between them. CDR1 is LNHDA and CDR2 is SQIVND in the germline V gene (reference sequence). CDR3 nucleotides: TGTGCCAGTAGTATTTCGGGGGGCGGCACCGGGGAGCTGTTTTTT. Its protein is CASSISGGGTGELFF.

The V gene is TRBV7-9, the J gene TRBJ2-7, with unresolved D. Germline CDR1 is SEHNR and CDR2 is FQNEAQ (reference sequence). This CDR3 comprises 14 residues. Trimming shortened V by 5 bases and J by 5 bases, and 16 bases separated the two germline ends. CDR3 in DNA: TGTGCCAGCAGCCTCCTAAGAGGACCGAACGAGCAGTACTTC. Translated, it gives CASSLLRGPNEQYF.

The chain employs TRBV7-3 and TRBJ2-1; D may be TRBD1 or TRBD2 (5 bases each). The CDR3 has 13 residues. Deletions cut 2 bases from V and 8 bases from J, with 10 bases between. CDR1 and CDR2 (germline): SGHTA, FQGTGA. The CDR3 DNA sequence: TGTGCCAGCAGCTTATTGGGGGACCATGAGCAGTTCTTC. Its translation is CASSLLGDHEQFF.

CDR3 protein: CASSLVGPTSYEQYF. The CDR3 coding sequence is TGTGCCAGCAGCTTGGTCGGACCAACCTCCTACGAGCAGTACTTC. The V call is TRBV5-4, the J call TRBJ2-7, with D unresolved. Germline V lookup: CDR1 SGHNT, CDR2 YYREEE (reference sequence). V was trimmed by 0 bases and J by 0 bases, leaving 10 bases between them. The CDR3 runs to 15 residues.

This clone was found once. The chain joins TRBV4-1 to TRBJ1-2; the D gene is possibly TRBD1 (5 bases). Trimming removed 0 bases at V and 8 bases at J, with 19 bases between. This CDR3 is 16 amino acids long. Germline CDR1 and CDR2: MGHRA and YSYEKL. Here the CDR3 DNA reads TGCGCCAGCAGCCAAGATGGGAGGGGCCGAACTGCGGGCTACACCTTC. Translation: CASSQDGRGRTAGYTF.